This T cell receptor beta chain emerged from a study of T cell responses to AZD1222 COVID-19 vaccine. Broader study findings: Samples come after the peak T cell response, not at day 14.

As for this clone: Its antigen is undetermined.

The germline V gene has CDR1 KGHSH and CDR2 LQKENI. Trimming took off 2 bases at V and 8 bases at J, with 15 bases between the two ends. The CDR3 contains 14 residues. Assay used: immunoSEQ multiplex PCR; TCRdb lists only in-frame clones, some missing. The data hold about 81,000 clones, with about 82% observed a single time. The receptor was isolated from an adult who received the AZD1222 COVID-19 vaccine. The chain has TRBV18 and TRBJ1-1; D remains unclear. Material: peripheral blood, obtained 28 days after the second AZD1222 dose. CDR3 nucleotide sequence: TGTGCCAGCTCACCAGGTTCCGGCGTGCGGGAAGCTTTCTTT. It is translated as CASSPGSGVREAFF.